This T cell receptor beta chain originates from a study of cytomegalovirus exposure and HLA in healthy donors. The PCR employed 60 Vbeta primers together with 13 Jbeta primers. The protocol was immunoSEQ multiplex PCR, while the TCRdb copy is restricted to in-frame clones and leaves out a portion. Altogether roughly 49,000 clones are present, around 82% being singletons, with the ten largest covering under 2.5%. The study, taken as a whole, reports: Later analysis identified 16,000 or so TCR beta sequences associated with HLA alleles, using a false discovery rate threshold of 0.05. Earlier analysis yielded a pattern in which most TCR beta V segments were productive about 87% or about 30% of the time. In a later analysis, most CMV-associated TCR beta chains appeared HLA-restricted.

This clone was counted once. Its specificity is unknown. The sequenced sample was PBMCs. This TCR came from a boy between 10 and 17 years old in good health and CMV-seropositive.

For the CDR3, the DNA is TGTGCCATCAGGGACAGCGGAGGTCAAGAGACCCAGTACTTC. This encodes CAIRDSGGQETQYF. This chain uses TRBV10-3 with TRBJ2-5; D may be TRBD1 (6 bases). The CDR3 extends over 14 amino acids. The V gene's germline CDR1 is ENHRY and CDR2 SYGVKD. The V end was cut by 6 bases, the J end by 2 bases, with 13 bases between.